These 2 T cell receptor beta chains originate from one sample sequenced in a study of CD4+ T cells in melanoma. The method was immunoSEQ multiplex PCR; TCRdb's version includes in-frame clones alone and lacks a portion of them. The sample shows about 140,000 clones, 80% to 95% of them seen only once. The origin of the receptors is a human donor with melanoma.

The chain employs TRBV5-6 and TRBJ1-6; perhaps TRBD1 as D (6 bases). The CDR3 has 15 amino acids. The V and J ends lost 4 bases and 6 bases respectively, with 14 bases between them. Germline V gene lookup returns CDR1 SGHDT and CDR2 YYEEEE. CDR3 nucleotide sequence: TGTGCCAGCAGCAAGAAGGGGGATAGTAATTCACCCCTCCACTTT. Its translation is CASSKKGDSNSPLHF.

The chain carries TRBV9 and TRBJ1-1, with D maybe TRBD1 (6 bases). The V gene lost 2 bases and the J gene lost 4 bases, with 12 bases spanning the gap. Germline V lookup: CDR1 SGDLS, CDR2 YYNGEE. The CDR3 covers 14 residues. CDR3 nucleotide sequence: TGTGCCAGCAGCGTCTCTTTGGGGGCCACTGAAGCTTTCTTT. Amino acids: CASSVSLGATEAFF. Using reference TRBV9 and TRBJ1-1 for the parts outside the CDR3, the full variable domain is DSGVTQTPKHLITATGQRVTLRCSPRSGDLSVYWYQQSLDQGLQFLIQYYNGEERAKGNILERFSAQQFPDLHSELNLSSLELGDSALYFCASSVSLGATEAFFGQGTRLTVV.